One and the same sample provided the 3 T cell receptor beta chains below, sequenced in a study of blood T cell repertoires in COVID-19. Profiling relied on immunoSEQ multiplex PCR, and the TCRdb table lists in-frame clones only, not all of them. The sample consists of about 130,000 clones, about 89% of them appearing once. What was sequenced was peripheral blood. The receptors stem from a man between 60 and 75 years old with COVID-19, enrolled during active disease.

V is TRBV30 and J is TRBJ1-3; the match to TRBD1 covers 10 bases. The germline gives CDR1 GTSNPN, CDR2 SVGIG (reference sequence). After removal of 3 bases from V and 0 bases from J, the junction contained 14 bases not matched to a gene. This CDR3 has 19 amino acids. The CDR3 DNA sequence: TGTGCCTGGAGAGCCACCGGGACAGGGGCTTATCTCTCTGGAAACACCATATATTTT. The encoded protein is CAWRATGTGAYLSGNTIYF. The complete variable domain, with remaining parts taken from reference TRBV30 and TRBJ1-3, reads SQTIHQWPATLVQPVGSPLSLECTVEGTSNPNLYWYRQAAGRGLQLLFYSVGIGQISSEVPQNLSASRPQDRQFILSSKKLLLSDSGFYLCAWRATGTGAYLSGNTIYFGEGSWLTVV.

This clone has a single count. The chain combines TRBV4-3 with TRBJ2-3, with 11 bases identical to TRBD1. The CDR3 sequence is 16 residues long. The germline V gene has CDR1 LGHNA and CDR2 YSLEER. Trimming removed 4 bases from V and 5 bases from J; junction bases left unmatched: 8. CDR3 sequence: CASSPKGQGALDTQYF. The CDR3 region has the DNA TGCGCCAGCAGCCCCAAAGGACAGGGGGCCTTAGATACGCAGTATTTT.

The chain recombines TRBV28 with TRBJ1-1, with TRBD1 identical over 8 bases. Per germline, CDR1 MDHEN and CDR2 SYDVKM. Trimming at V came to 5 bases and at J to 8 bases, leaving 10 bases not matched to a gene. The CDR3 runs 14 residues. This chain's CDR3 is CASSPLGQGREAFF. CDR3 in DNA: TGTGCCAGCAGTCCGCTTGGACAGGGTAGGGAAGCTTTCTTT.